The entry below gives a single T cell receptor (beta chain) sequence along with its context. What it recognizes is unknown. Each CDR3 protein is one row after TCRdb ran MiXCR on the reads. The data contain over 100,000 distinct CDR3 sequences, around 10% of them seen just once; the ten biggest clones take up 31%. This sample was taken from a study of T cell repertoires in cytomegalovirus infection. Germline assignment: CDR1 MNHEY and CDR2 SVGAGI. The CDR3 is 16 residues long. V lost 0 bases to trimming and J lost 4 bases, with 14 bases between them. Specimen: PBMCs, sequenced either directly or after in vitro stimulation (not recorded which). The sequence was collected from a human donor in good health (CMV status not recorded). Some clones in this sample may be carry-over from other donors' samples. The chain uses TRBV6-5 and TRBJ2-3; D perhaps matches TRBD1 (5 bases). The CDR3 region is CASSYSLTVSSDTQYF. The CDR3 DNA reads as TGTGCCAGCAGTTACTCGTTGACAGTCAGTTCAGATACGCAGTATTTT.